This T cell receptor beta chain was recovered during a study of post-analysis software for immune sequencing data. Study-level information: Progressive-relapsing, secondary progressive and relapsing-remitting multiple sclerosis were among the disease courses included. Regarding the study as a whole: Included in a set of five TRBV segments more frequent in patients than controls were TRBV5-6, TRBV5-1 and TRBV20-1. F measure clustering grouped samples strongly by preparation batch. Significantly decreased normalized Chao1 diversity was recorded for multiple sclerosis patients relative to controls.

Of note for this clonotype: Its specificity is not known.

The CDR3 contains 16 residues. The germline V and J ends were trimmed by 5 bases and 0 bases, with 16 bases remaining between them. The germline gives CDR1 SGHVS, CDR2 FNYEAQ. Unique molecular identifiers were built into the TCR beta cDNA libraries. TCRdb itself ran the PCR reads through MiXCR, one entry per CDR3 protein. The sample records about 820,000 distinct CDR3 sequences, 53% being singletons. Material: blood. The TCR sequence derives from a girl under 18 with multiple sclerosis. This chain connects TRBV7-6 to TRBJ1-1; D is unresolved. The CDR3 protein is CASSPRPDGLNTEAFF. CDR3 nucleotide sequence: TGTGCCAGCAGCCCACGGCCGGACGGACTGAACACTGAAGCTTTCTTT.